Shown below are 23 T cell receptor beta chains from a single sample sequenced in a study of blood T cell repertoires in COVID-19. The table came from immunoSEQ multiplex PCR; TCRdb's copy has only in-frame clones and leaves some out. Among about 110,000 clones listed, 60% to 85% were seen once. The sequencing input was peripheral blood. These receptors came from a human donor with acute or convalescent COVID-19. The donor label of this sample is uncertain.

This clone was found a few times. This chain uses TRBV18 with TRBJ1-1, with D perhaps TRBD1 (6 bases). V was shortened by 6 bases and J by 5 bases, with 19 bases between the two germline ends. The germline V gene has CDR1 KGHSH and CDR2 LQKENI. The CDR3 covers 15 residues. The CDR3 sequence is CASSLNGGPGTEAFF. The CDR3 nucleotides are TGTGCCAGCTCCCTAAATGGGGGCCCGGGGACTGAAGCTTTCTTT. The full variable domain, completed using reference TRBV18 and TRBJ1-1, is NAGVMQNPRHLVRRRGQEARLRCSPMKGHSHVYWYRQLPEEGLKFMVYLQKENIIDESGMPKERFSAEFPKEGPSILRIQQVVRGDSAAYFCASSLNGGPGTEAFFGQGTRLTVV.

This clone appeared a single time. This chain joins TRBV27 and TRBJ2-3, with TRBD1 matching over 7 bases. Per germline, CDR1 MNHEY and CDR2 SMNVEV (reference sequence). CDR3 length: 15 amino acids. The V and J ends lost 3 bases and 2 bases, in that order; junction bases with no gene match: 5. CDR3 sequence reads: CASSLPGQTTDTQYF. The CDR3 DNA follows: TGTGCCAGCAGTTTGCCGGGACAGACCACAGATACGCAGTATTTT.

The V and J genes are TRBV30 and TRBJ2-1; 7 nucleotides match TRBD1. Per germline, CDR1 GTSNPN and CDR2 SVGIG (reference sequence). V lost 5 bases and J lost 10; bases outside the gene matches: 2. The CDR3 length is 10 residues. DNA for the CDR3: TGTGCCTGGGTGGACAGGGAGCAGTTCTTC. Translated: CAWVDREQFF.

This clone was detected a few times. This sequence joins TRBV23-1 and TRBJ1-6, with 9 bases matching TRBD1. TRBV23-1 is placed among ORFs of uncertain function. The CDR3 length is 19 residues. V gave up 0 bases and J gave up 3 bases; unmatched junction bases: 9. The CDR3 DNA is TGCGCCAGCAGTCAATCACACAGGGGGCGAAAAAGCTATAATTCACCCCTCCACTTT. Its translation: CASSQSHRGRKSYNSPLHF.

This sequence joins TRBV11-2 and TRBJ2-2; D is possibly TRBD1 (5 bases). The CDR3 is made up of 14 amino acids. Germline lookup yields CDR1 SGHAT and CDR2 FQNNGV. V lost 2 bases, J lost 8 bases, and 12 bases lay in between. The DNA of the CDR3 is TGTGCCAGCAGCTTAATGTGGGGCCCGGGGGAGCTGTTTTTT. Encoded protein: CASSLMWGPGELFF.

This clone was detected once. The rearrangement uses TRBV4-1 and TRBJ1-1, with 9 nucleotides matching TRBD1. V shed 3 bases, J shed 0 bases, and the junction held 11 bases outside the gene matches. The V gene's germline CDR1 is MGHRA and CDR2 YSYEKL. The CDR3 totals 18 residues. The chain's CDR3 is CASSHLDRGRGMNTEAFF. Here the CDR3 DNA reads TGCGCCAGCAGCCACCTAGACAGGGGGAGGGGGATGAACACTGAAGCTTTCTTT.

The gene calls are TRBV6-1 and TRBJ2-1; 13 nucleotides agree with TRBD2. Trimming at V came to 4 bases and at J to 10 bases, leaving 10 bases not matched to a gene. Germline assignment: CDR1 MNHNS and CDR2 SASEGT. This CDR3 contains 16 residues. CDR3 sequence: CASSGSRLAGGEEQFF. The CDR3, as DNA: TGTGCCAGCAGTGGGTCGAGACTAGCGGGGGGCGAGGAGCAGTTCTTC.

This clone came up a few times. The chain employs TRBV7-9 and TRBJ1-1, with 10 bases lining up with TRBD1. The trim removed 1 base at V and 8 bases at J, leaving 7 bases unmatched. The CDR3 spans 15 residues. CDR1 is SEHNR and CDR2 is FQNEAQ in the germline V gene (reference sequence). CDR3 sequence: CASSLDGTGAREAFF. CDR3 sequence (DNA): TGTGCCAGCAGCTTAGATGGGACAGGGGCGAGGGAAGCTTTCTTT.

The chain combines TRBV3-1 (or the pseudogene TRBV3-2) with TRBJ1-5; unclear D gene. Germline V gene sequence: CDR1 LGHDT, CDR2 YNNKEL (reference sequence). CDR3 length: 14 amino acids. Trimming removed 4 bases from V and 0 bases from J, with 7 bases in between. This CDR3 reads CASSRTYSNQPQHF. Written as DNA, the CDR3 is TGTGCCAGCAGCCGCACTTATAGCAATCAGCCCCAGCATTTT.

The chain employs TRBV4-1 and TRBJ2-3; D is uncertain. This CDR3 region has 16 residues. Germline V gene data show CDR1 as MGHRA and CDR2 as YSYEKL. Trimming removed 6 bases from V and 2 bases from J, with 18 bases in between. This chain's CDR3 is CASSRPGLSSTDTQYF. The CDR3 region has the DNA TGCGCCAGCAGTCGACCGGGTCTATCCTCCACAGATACGCAGTATTTT.

This clone appeared once. This sequence joins TRBV7-3 and TRBJ2-5, with D maybe TRBD2 (6 bases). V gave up 0 bases and J gave up 1 base, with 15 bases separating them. The CDR3 is 17 residues long. In germline, CDR1 is SGHTA, CDR2 FQGTGA. This CDR3 is CASSLTGGRAVQETQYF. CDR3 bases: TGTGCCAGCAGCTTAACGGGGGGAAGAGCCGTCCAAGAGACCCAGTACTTC. The whole variable domain, filled in from reference TRBV7-3 and TRBJ2-5, reads GAGVSQTPSNKVTEKGKYVELRCDPISGHTALYWYRQSLGQGPEFLIYFQGTGAADDSGLPNDRFFAVRPEGSVSTLKIQRTERGDSAVYLCASSLTGGRAVQETQYFGPGTRLLVL.

Note on this clone: Other DNA sequences from this sample encode an identical CDR3 as well. This rearrangement joins TRBV5-1 to TRBJ2-3; no reliable D call. Deletions cut 2 bases from V and 5 bases from J, with 3 bases between. CDR1 is SGHRS and CDR2 is YFSETQ in the germline V gene. The CDR3 is 11 residues long. CDR3 protein: CASSFKDTQYF. CDR3 DNA: TGCGCCAGCAGCTTTAAAGATACGCAGTATTTT.

The J gene is TRBJ1-6, the V gene TRBV11-2; possible D gene TRBD1, 5 bases. The V end lost 3 bases, the J end lost 5 bases, and 11 bases lay between the germline ends. The CDR3 is 15 residues long. CDR1 and CDR2 (germline): SGHAT, FQNNGV. The DNA for the CDR3 is TGTGCCAGCAGCTTCGTGCAGGGTCATAATTCACCCCTCCACTTT. It yields the protein CASSFVQGHNSPLHF.

The chain carries TRBV5-4 and TRBJ1-2, with 9 positions matching TRBD1. Per germline, CDR1 SGHNT and CDR2 YYREEE (reference sequence). V dropped 2 bases and J dropped 4; count of bases not matched to a gene: 3. CDR3 length equals 14 residues. DNA for the CDR3: TGTGCCAGCAGCTTACAGGGGGCCGGCTATGGCTACACCTTC. This codes for CASSLQGAGYGYTF.

This clone was seen more than once but under ten times. The V call is TRBV30, the J call TRBJ1-5, with 12 bases identical to TRBD1. The CDR3 sequence is 18 residues long. CDR1 and CDR2 (germline): GTSNPN, SVGIG (reference sequence). V lost 2 bases to trimming and J lost 0 bases; unmatched junction nucleotides: 8. Here the CDR3 reads CAWSPTGQGANSNQPQHF. The CDR3 nucleotides are TGTGCCTGGAGTCCCACGGGACAGGGGGCTAATAGCAATCAGCCCCAGCATTTT.

This rearrangement joins TRBV11-2 to TRBJ2-3; 9 bases line up with TRBD1. V lost 5 bases, J lost 0 bases, and 6 bases stayed unmatched. Germline V gene lookup returns CDR1 SGHAT and CDR2 FQNNGV. CDR3 length: 16 amino acids. CDR3 nucleotides: TGTGCCAGCAGCAGATACAGGGGGCAGAGCACAGATACGCAGTATTTT. Protein: CASSRYRGQSTDTQYF.

This chain links TRBV7-7 with TRBJ2-2, with TRBD1 matching 7 bases. Per germline, CDR1 SSHAT and CDR2 FNYEAQ (reference sequence). This CDR3 has 14 residues. J gave up 2 bases and V 4 bases, and 1 base lay outside the gene matches. The CDR3 protein is CASSWDRNTGELFF. CDR3 in DNA: TGTGCCAGCAGCTGGGACAGAAACACCGGGGAGCTGTTTTTT.

This clone has ten or more counts. This chain links TRBV5-1 with TRBJ2-1; a possible D gene is TRBD2 (7 bases). Deletions cut 0 bases from V and 0 bases from J, with 13 bases between. Germline V lookup: CDR1 SGHRS, CDR2 YFSETQ. The CDR3 runs to 17 residues. For the CDR3, the DNA is TGCGCCAGCAGCTTGGTTTCCGGGGGGCACTCCTACAATGAGCAGTTCTTC. Protein sequence: CASSLVSGGHSYNEQFF.

The V call is TRBV5-1, the J call TRBJ2-7; 9 nucleotides match TRBD1. The CDR3 runs 14 residues. The germline V gene has CDR1 SGHRS and CDR2 YFSETQ. V lost 6 bases, J lost 2 bases, and 6 bases stayed unmatched. In DNA form, the CDR3 reads TGCGCCAGCATGAAGGACAGGGGAACCTACGAGCAGTACTTC. It specifies CASMKDRGTYEQYF. The whole variable domain, remainder taken from reference TRBV5-1 and TRBJ2-7, is KAGVTQTPRYLIKTRGQQVTLSCSPISGHRSVSWYQQTPGQGLQFLFEYFSETQRNKGNFPGRFSGRQFSNSRSEMNVSTLELGDSALYLCASMKDRGTYEQYFGPGTRLTVT.

V gene TRBV28 combines with J gene TRBJ2-1, with TRBD2 as a possible D gene (6 bases). CDR1 is MDHEN, CDR2 SYDVKM, per germline. CDR3 length: 14 amino acids. V was trimmed by 5 bases and J by 8 bases, leaving 16 bases between them. The CDR3 here is CASSQFAGLDEQFF. In DNA, the CDR3 is TGTGCCAGCAGTCAGTTCGCGGGGCTTGATGAGCAGTTCTTC.

In its sample, this clone was seen a few times. The CDR3 DNA is TGTGCCACCTCGACCCGGGACAAAGGCAATCAGCCCCAGCATTTT. Protein sequence: CATSTRDKGNQPQHF. The rearrangement links TRBV6-5 to TRBJ1-5, with a tentative D call TRBD1 (6 bases). The CDR3 length is 15 residues. Germline values: CDR1 MNHEY, CDR2 SVGAGI. V lost 10 bases and J lost 2, with 18 bases in between.

The V call is TRBV3-1 (or the pseudogene TRBV3-2), the J call TRBJ2-3; possible D gene TRBD1, 7 bases. CDR1 and CDR2 (germline): LGHDT, YNNKEL (reference sequence). V was pared by 1 base and J by 2 bases, with 19 bases between. This CDR3 is built from 18 residues. CDR3 region: CASSQVWGRDSYTDTQYF. The CDR3 region has the DNA TGTGCCAGCAGCCAAGTCTGGGGGCGGGACAGCTACACAGATACGCAGTATTTT.

V gene TRBV9 combines with J gene TRBJ1-3; 8 nucleotides line up with TRBD1. V gave up 4 bases and J gave up 1 base; unmatched junction bases: 7. Germline lookup yields CDR1 SGDLS and CDR2 YYNGEE. CDR3 length: 16 amino acids. The CDR3 DNA follows: TGTGCCAGCAGCCCTTGGACAGGGAGGTCTGGAAACACCATATATTTT. This encodes CASSPWTGRSGNTIYF.